This T cell receptor (beta chain) is drawn from a study of T cell changes during pregnancy in multiple sclerosis. Method: immunoSEQ multiplex PCR; TCRdb's copy keeps in-frame clones and lacks some. The profile shows around 60,000 clones, around 90% of them singletons. The clonotype was recovered from a female donor with multiple sclerosis, enrolled in a pregnancy study. The sequenced sample was peripheral blood, obtained in the first trimester of pregnancy.

CDR3: CASSGTRQGSFAEQYF. CDR3 nucleotides: TGTGCCAGCAGTGGCACCAGACAGGGTAGCTTCGCCGAGCAGTACTTC. The chain uses TRBV25-1 and TRBJ2-5, with 7 bases matching TRBD1. Gene TRBJ2-7 matches the end of the DNA better, so the J call may be wrong. The CDR3 length is 16 residues. Per germline, CDR1 MGHDK and CDR2 SYGVNS.